This record looks at one T cell receptor beta chain sequence and its context. Participants, about 18 to 90 years old, spanned about two dozen US areas. This sample is drawn from a study of blood T cell repertoires in COVID-19. Libraries were prepared by immunoSEQ multiplex PCR; TCRdb keeps only in-frame clonotypes and omits some of them. The repertoire holds about 130,000 clones, with roughly 80% as singletons. The J segment lost 9 bases and the V segment lost 1 base, leaving 14 bases of the junction unmatched. Germline V gene data show CDR1 as LGHNA and CDR2 as YNFKEQ. The CDR3 spans 17 residues. The sequenced sample consisted of PBMCs or T cells enriched from blood (not recorded which). The clonotype originates from a woman between 45 and 65 years old who had recovered from COVID-19. The chain has TRBV4-2 and TRBJ2-1; 8 bases match TRBD2. CDR3 nucleotides: TGTGCCAGCAGCCAAGTAGTTGGGACGGGGGGGCCCGGTGAGCAGTTCTTC. This encodes CASSQVVGTGGPGEQFF.